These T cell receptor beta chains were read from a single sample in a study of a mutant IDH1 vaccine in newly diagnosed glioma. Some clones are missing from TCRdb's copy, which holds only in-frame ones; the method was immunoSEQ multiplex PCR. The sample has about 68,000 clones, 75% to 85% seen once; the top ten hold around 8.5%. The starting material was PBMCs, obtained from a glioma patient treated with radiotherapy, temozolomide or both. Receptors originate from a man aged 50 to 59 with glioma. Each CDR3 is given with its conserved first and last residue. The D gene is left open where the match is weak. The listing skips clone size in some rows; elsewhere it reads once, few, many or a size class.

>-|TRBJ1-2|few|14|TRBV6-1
TGTGCCAGCAGTGAAGTTGGCGGAAACTATGGCTACACCTTC
CASSEVGGNYGYTF
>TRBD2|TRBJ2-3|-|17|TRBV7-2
TGTGCCAGCAGCCTCCTATCTAGCGGGGGGGCCCCTATAACGCAGTATTTT
CASSLLSSGGAPITQYF
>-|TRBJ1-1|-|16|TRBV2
TGTGCCAGCCTCGGGAGGGCAGCCCTGAGGAACACTGAAGCTTTCTTT
CASLGRAALRNTEAFF
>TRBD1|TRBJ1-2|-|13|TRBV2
TGTGCCAGCAGTGAGGACAGGGTCATCGGCTACACCTTC
CASSEDRVIGYTF
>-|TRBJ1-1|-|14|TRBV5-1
TGCGCCAGCAGGGACTTGACAGGGAACACTGAAGCTTTCTTT
CASRDLTGNTEAFF
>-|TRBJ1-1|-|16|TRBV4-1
TGCGCCAGCAGCCCCCTAGAACAGTCACAGAACACTGAAGCTTTCTTT
CASSPLEQSQNTEAFF
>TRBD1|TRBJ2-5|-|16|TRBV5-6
TGTGCCAGCAGCTTGGGTGCGGGACAGGGTCAAGAGACCCAGTACTTC
CASSLGAGQGQETQYF
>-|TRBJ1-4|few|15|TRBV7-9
TGTGCCAGCAGCGGCCGGGCCTTCCTTAATGAAAAACTGTTTTTT
CASSGRAFLNEKLFF
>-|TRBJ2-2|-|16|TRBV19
TGTGCCAGTATCGGTCCGGAGCCGGAGGGCACCGGGGAGCTGTTTTTT
CASIGPEPEGTGELFF
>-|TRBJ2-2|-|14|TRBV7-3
TGTGCCAGCAGCTTAGGGGCCGGCACCGGGGAGCTGTTTTTT
CASSLGAGTGELFF
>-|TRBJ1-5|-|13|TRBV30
TGTGCCTGGAGTCAGGGGCTCAATCAGCCCCAGCATTTT
CAWSQGLNQPQHF
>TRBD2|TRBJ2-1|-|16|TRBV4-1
TGCGCCAGCAGCCAAGCTGCTAGCGGGGGGGCCTATGAGCAGTTCTTC
CASSQAASGGAYEQFF
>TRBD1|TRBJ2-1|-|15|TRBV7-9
TGTGCCAGCAGCCACCGGGACAGGGCATACAATGAGCAGTTCTTC
CASSHRDRAYNEQFF
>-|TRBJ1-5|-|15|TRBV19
TGTGCCAGTAGTAGGGCCCAGAGGAGGGGGGAAGCCCAGCATTTT
CASSRAQRRGEAQHF
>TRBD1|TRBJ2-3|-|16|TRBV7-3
TGTGCCAGCAGCTTTGGGACAGAGAGTACCACAGATACGCAGTATTTT
CASSFGTESTTDTQYF
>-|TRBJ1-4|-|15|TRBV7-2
TGTGCCAGCAGCTTAGGAGGGACGGAGGGTGAAAAACTGTTTTTT
CASSLGGTEGEKLFF
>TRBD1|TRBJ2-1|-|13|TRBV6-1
TGTGCCAGCGGTGGGACAGGACAGAATGAGCAGTTCTTC
CASGGTGQNEQFF
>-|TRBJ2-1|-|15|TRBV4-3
TGCGCCAGCAGCCAAGATACGACACCTTACAATGAGCAGTTCTTC
CASSQDTTPYNEQFF